This T cell receptor beta chain is drawn from a study of identical twins. Overall study results and limits: Reduced insertions were recorded for abundant cord blood beta clonotypes, with no such pattern in memory repertoires. In monozygotic twins, models underestimated the sharing of out-of-frame TCR alpha.

TCRdb recomputed calls from the 5' RACE reads with MiXCR, one row per CDR3 protein. There are hundreds of thousands of distinct CDR3 sequences in the sample; over 8.5% occur only once, and approximately 0.94% lies in the top ten. Remarks on this clonotype: Antigen: not known.

Germline V gives CDR1 SGHTA, CDR2 FQGNSA. The CDR3 totals 16 residues. Germline trimming cut 3 bases from V and 7 bases from J; bases unmatched to any gene: 11. The same data also went into a second study, on yellow fever vaccine responses in identical twins. That study adds: A vaccine T cell response that seemed partly convergent and partly personalized was reported in twins.

This rearrangement joins TRBV7-2 to TRBJ2-1; 8 bases are a match to TRBD2. What was sequenced was PBMCs. This sequence originates from a woman under 30 in good health. CDR3: CASSFGTRRYWNEQFF. CDR3 nucleotide sequence: TGTGCCAGCAGCTTCGGGACTAGACGATATTGGAATGAGCAGTTCTTC.